This TCR beta chain was sequenced during a study of blood T cells in healthy people across ages (dated by TCRdb to about 2015). Regarding the research as a whole: Template switching captured roughly one uniquely barcoded TCR beta cDNA molecule per two T cells in model experiments. To track age-related changes in TCR beta repertoire diversity, the study relied on deep sequencing normalized with unique cDNA molecular identifiers. The donors were divided into four age groups: young (average about 16 years), middle-aged (approximately 39), aged (under 70) and long-lived (nearly 85). To avoid experimental bias, donors of different ages were spread randomly across the sequencing lanes. Using the same blood draw, the study looked at two additional independent replicas of 1 million unique cDNA reads for two donors, one aged 18 to 30 and the other aged 80 or older.

Library generation was performed with 5' RACE. Sequencer: Illumina HiSeq 2500. The second PCR ran for roughly 6 to 11 cycles and used a J-beta primer mix along with a sample-barcoded 5' primer. A template-switch 5' adaptor carrying 12 random nucleotides introduced a unique molecular identifier onto each TCR beta cDNA molecule. Each sample yielded at least 3 million CDR3-containing paired-end reads. First-strand cDNA was synthesized from all RNA with the Mint cDNA synthesis kit, primed by a TRBC-specific oligonucleotide. Following uracil-DNA glycosylase treatment, all cDNA underwent a first 18-cycle PCR with the universal primers M1SS and BC2_uni_R. The paper's data handling went like this. For normalization, 1 million high-quality reads, each with a distinct molecular identifier, were randomly selected from each sample. Instead of being binned into consensus sequences, reads that shared molecular identifiers were thrown out. CDR3 identification, clonotype clustering and error correction used MiTCR with a Q25 quality threshold and the strictest error-elimination algorithm. Lower-bound total TCR beta diversity was estimated with a nonparametric unseen species model using Euler transformation. The public reads were reprocessed in TCRdb via fastp at Q25 and MiXCR, keeping in-frame beta chains. Duplicate CDR3 protein sequences are folded into a single record with the most common DNA and genes. TCRdb's processing, not the authors' own work, is the source of the V and J calls. The sample table lists around 1.5 million distinct CDR3 sequences, roughly a third of them with a count of one. Of the sample, 11% falls within the top ten clones.

The roughly 39 donors, aged 6 to 90 years, were systemically healthy Caucasian individuals from Russia. Each donor gave ten milliliters of peripheral blood, drawn into EDTA-treated Vacutainer tubes. Ficoll-Paque density-gradient centrifugation was used to isolate PBMCs, with at least 6.5 million per sample. Total RNA was extracted from PBMCs with Trizol reagent, with at least 5.5 micrograms obtained per sample. For every donor, an aliquot of PBMCs went through flow cytometry to measure the percentages of naive CD45RAhigh/CD27high T cells. Broad study findings and their caveats: The CMV infection status of donors was not known, potentially confounding age-related changes in expanded clonotypes. Conclusive comparison of naive and antigen-experienced compartments was prevented by the profiling of bulk unsorted PBMCs. Estimates of total diversity based on one million sequenced T cells were regarded as lower bounds and as underestimates. Compared with the aged group, the long-lived group had more naive CD4+ T cells, fewer expanded clones and increased TCR diversity, a pattern suggesting age selection. Observed TCR beta diversity per million T cells fell roughly linearly with age, and a significant reduction was already apparent by age approximately 40. Observed TCR beta diversity correlated strongly with the percentage of naive T cells measured by flow cytometry.

This clonotype was counted only a few times. No antigen is known for it. The record has no base qualities; no much larger clone is one base away. The CDR3, from cysteine to phenylalanine, totals 14 residues. The read is trimmed to its CDR3 DNA, 42 bases read in frame from base 1. The germline V gene sets CDR1 to SNHLY and CDR2 to FYNNEI. V is shortened by 9 bases, J by 4 bases, and the region joining them spans 18 bases. The source of this sequence is a young woman in good health. The sequenced material came from blood. The chain is encoded by TRBV2 joined to TRBJ2-5, with the D call perhaps TRBD1 or TRBD2, as 5 bases match in each case. The nucleotide sequence reads TGTGCCAGTGTTAGCAGGGAGATGAGAGAGACCCAGTACTTC. Translated, it gives CASVSREMRETQYF.